This entry concerns a single TCR beta chain. Trimming cost V 9 bases and J 3 bases; bases outside gene matches: 2. Looked up from germline, CDR1 is LNHDA and CDR2 is SQIVND (reference sequence). The length of the CDR3 is 14 residues. This record comes from a study of blood T cell repertoires in COVID-19. Study-level information: Some COVID-19 samples were acute and others convalescent; all came from the United States, Italy and Spain. PBMCs, B-cell-depleted T cells, or T cells provided the cDNA or gDNA that made up the material.

Per the study methods: From reference gene primer amplification, estimates of nucleated cell counts were derived. Some clones are missing from TCRdb's copy, which holds only in-frame ones; the method was immunoSEQ multiplex PCR. V, J and clone size are taken as reported in that table, and D and trimming were inferred from the DNA itself. This sample has some 80,000 clones, with around 88% found just once. Sequenced input: peripheral blood. The chain has TRBV19 and TRBJ2-2, with 12 bases fitting TRBD2. This clonotype originated in a woman of 80 years or more with active or convalescent COVID-19. CDR3 amino acids: CASRLAGDTGELFF. The CDR3 DNA reads TGTGCCAGCCGACTAGCGGGAGACACCGGGGAGCTGTTTTTT.